This T cell receptor beta chain originates from a study of naive and memory T cell subsets. Two oligonucleotides, mixed equimolar, formed the beta constant-region primer covering TRBC1 and TRBC2. A 12-nucleotide UMI and the SP2 primer were added to the cDNA 3' end by oligonucleotide ligation. TCRdb re-called the UMI-ligation and nested PCR reads through MiXCR, storing one row per CDR3 protein. The sample carries 37,000 or so distinct CDR3 sequences, roughly 14% recorded once. Cells stained for CD3, CD4, CD8, CD45RA and CD27 were sorted into four subsets. EMRA cells were CD45RA+CD27-, and effector memory cells CD45RA-CD27-. The CDR3 length is 13 residues. Germline V gene lookup returns CDR1 MNHEY and CDR2 SVGAGI. The V gene lost 0 bases and the J gene lost 7 bases, with 9 bases spanning the gap. Overall study findings and caveats: A clonotype means one alpha or beta sequence, not an alpha/beta pair.

The table lists this clonotype with many counts. The antigen is unknown. The source material was effector memory CD4+ T cells from blood. Subset denoted: effector memory, CD45RA- CD27-. V is TRBV6-5 and J is TRBJ1-2; no clear D. The receptor was derived from a human donor in good health. The CDR3 sequence is CASSYSADSGYTF. The CDR3 nucleotides are TGTGCCAGCAGTTACTCGGCCGACTCTGGCTACACCTTC.